The subject of this entry is one T cell receptor (beta chain). Its cognate antigen is unknown. Through a sample-barcoded 5' primer and a J-beta primer mix, a second PCR was run for roughly 7 to 12 cycles. TCRdb itself ran the 5' RACE reads through MiXCR, one entry per CDR3 protein. The repertoire has about 800,000 distinct CDR3 sequences, around 25% of them found once; the top ten carry 3% to 4%. These data originate in a study of blood T cells in healthy people across ages. Notes on the study in general: Older age coincided with a roughly linear decline in TCR beta diversity per million T cells.

The sample also formed part of further work on T cells of mothers and their children. That paper adds: Second-PCR primer M1S introduced sample barcodes and 2-4 random nucleotides. Related mother and child pairs showed slightly greater overlap (not significant) than unrelated pairs did.

The receptor comes from a boy aged 10-17 years in good health. The specimen sequenced was blood.

CDR3 in amino acids: CASSQEGSGGSSSYNEQFF. The CDR3, as DNA: TGCGCCAGCAGCCAAGAAGGGAGCGGGGGGTCTTCCTCCTACAATGAGCAGTTCTTC. This rearrangement joins TRBV4-3 to TRBJ2-1; 9 bases fit TRBD2. Germline V gives CDR1 LGHNA, CDR2 YSLEER. The junction had 9 bases not matched to a gene; V was cut back by 0 bases and J by 0 bases. The CDR3 loop spans 19 amino acids.